Listed below are T cell receptor beta chains from one sample, sequenced in a study of blood T cell repertoires in COVID-19. This table comes from immunoSEQ multiplex PCR, and its TCRdb copy is limited to in-frame clones, with some not included. This table has about 100,000 clones, about 78% appearing once. The specimen sequenced was peripheral blood. The receptors shown here come from a man between 50 and 59 years old who had recovered from COVID-19. CDR3s include the opening cysteine and the closing phenylalanine or tryptophan. A D gene is named only where the DNA matches it firmly.

d_call | j_call | v_call | cdr3_aa
- | TRBJ1-1 | TRBV6-5 | CASSYRGQMNTEAFF
TRBD2 | TRBJ2-1 | TRBV5-6 | CASSLDPAGGRNEQFF
TRBD1 | TRBJ1-5 | TRBV6-5 | CASSSQQGVQPQHF
- | TRBJ2-7 | TRBV20-1 | CSASAEEQYF
TRBD1 | TRBJ1-1 | TRBV19 | CASSFRDSNTEAFF
- | TRBJ1-4 | TRBV10-3 | CAISEGQVTNEKLFF
TRBD1 | TRBJ1-3 | TRBV9 | CASSRETGAGNTIYF
- | TRBJ1-2 | TRBV19 | CASSKNREPDGYTF
- | TRBJ1-2 | TRBV28 | CASGWTVRVYGYTF
TRBD2 | TRBJ2-5 | TRBV7-3 | CASSLLAGETQYF
- | TRBJ2-1 | TRBV7-2 | CASSQTWGAYNEQFF
TRBD2 | TRBJ2-3 | TRBV10-3 | CAISWTSAETDTQYF
- | TRBJ2-5 | TRBV5-1 | CASSLSGKGRETQYF
TRBD2 | TRBJ2-3 | TRBV4-3 | CASSQSGRADTQYF
- | TRBJ2-7 | TRBV12-1 | CASTPRTGRAYEQYF
- | TRBJ1-5 | TRBV4-1 | CASSQEAFGGNQPQHF
- | TRBJ1-6 | TRBV28 | CASSLWGRGNSPLHF
- | TRBJ2-7 | TRBV5-1 | CASSLVGATYEQYF
- | TRBJ2-1 | TRBV11-3 | CASSLSGLANEQFF
- | TRBJ1-1 | TRBV28 | CASRPLQGNTEAFF
- | TRBJ1-2 | TRBV14 | CASSQDPRQSIVTF
- | TRBJ1-2 | TRBV7-2 | CASSLYYIGGGSSNYGYTF
- | TRBJ2-3 | TRBV7-9 | CASSYIGGARDTQYF
TRBD1 | TRBJ1-1 | TRBV6-5 | CASTPFGQGNTEAFF
TRBD1 | TRBJ2-5 | TRBV5-1 | CASRTGGSGETQYF
TRBD2 | TRBJ2-7 | TRBV7-8 | CASRPWREETYEQYF
- | TRBJ2-2 | TRBV4-3 | CASSPSLSPTGELFF
- | TRBJ1-5 | TRBV6-5 | CASRNGPGQPQHF
- | TRBJ2-1 | TRBV6-5 | CASSFLGANYNEQFF
- | TRBJ2-4 | TRBV3-1/TRBV3-2 | CASSQVAQTLAKNIQYF
- | TRBJ1-5 | TRBV19 | CASSSSANQPQHF